A single sample gave rise to the 25 T cell receptor beta chains below, sequenced in a study of memory CD4+ T cells and cytomegalovirus serostatus. Single viable CD3+CD4+CD8-CD45RO+ cells were sorted as the memory CD4+ T cells. Profiling relied on immunoSEQ multiplex PCR, and the TCRdb table lists in-frame clones only, not all of them. The data show 70,000 to 95,000 clones, more than 70% seen once. Sample: memory CD4+ T cells from blood. Receptors were obtained from an adult in good health and CMV-seronegative.

This clone was counted a single time. The chain couples TRBV28 to TRBJ1-5, with a tentative D call TRBD1 (6 bases). The CDR3 is 12 amino acids. The V end lost 7 bases, the J end lost 4 bases, and 8 bases lay between the germline ends. Per the germline V gene, CDR1 is MDHEN and CDR2 is SYDVKM. CDR3 residues: CASKGGNQPQHF. CDR3 nucleotides: TGTGCCAGCAAGGGGGGAAATCAGCCCCAGCATTTT.

The chain uses TRBV5-1 and TRBJ2-1; 9 nucleotides align to TRBD1. Germline lookup yields CDR1 SGHRS and CDR2 YFSETQ. V shed 2 bases and J 2 bases; nucleotides not matched to a gene: 11. The CDR3 spans 18 residues. The DNA for the CDR3 is TGCGCCAGCAGCTTTGCCGGGACAGGGTTACGTCCCTACAATGAGCAGTTCTTC. Translating gives CASSFAGTGLRPYNEQFF.

This chain links TRBV18 with TRBJ1-2; no definite D call. The CDR3 length is 14 residues. The V gene lost 3 bases and the J gene lost 1 base, with 9 bases spanning the gap. Germline V gives CDR1 KGHSH, CDR2 LQKENI. CDR3 nucleotide sequence: TGTGCCAGCTCACCGAACAACCGTAACTATGGCTACACCTTC. Protein product: CASSPNNRNYGYTF.

The rearrangement joins TRBV7-2 to TRBJ1-2; D gene ambiguous. This CDR3 has 14 amino acids. The germline gives CDR1 SGHTA, CDR2 FQGNSA. Trimming removed 2 bases from V and 2 bases from J, with 9 bases in between. CDR3 region: CASSLSARNYGYTF. The CDR3 DNA reads TGTGCCAGCAGCTTAAGTGCCAGAAACTATGGCTACACCTTC.

The gene calls are TRBV5-1 and TRBJ1-1; 7 bases agree with TRBD1. The CDR3 spans 16 residues. The junction had 20 bases not matched to a gene; V was cut back by 4 bases and J by 11 bases. Germline assignment: CDR1 SGHRS and CDR2 YFSETQ. The CDR3 here is CASSPPLQGTSTLAFF. The CDR3 region has the DNA TGCGCCAGCAGCCCGCCGTTACAGGGGACCTCCACATTGGCTTTCTTT.

V usage is TRBV10-3 and J usage is TRBJ1-2; 7 bases are shared with TRBD1. Trimming at V came to 3 bases and at J to 1 base, leaving 5 bases not matched to a gene. CDR3 length: 15 residues. Germline CDR1 reads ENHRY; CDR2 reads SYGVKD. CDR3 amino acids: CAISDIGQVNYGYTF. In DNA, the CDR3 is TGTGCCATCAGTGATATTGGACAGGTTAACTATGGCTACACCTTC.

The J gene is TRBJ1-3, the V gene TRBV9; D call uncertain. Germline CDR1 reads SGDLS; CDR2 reads YYNGEE. V was shortened by 4 bases and J by 0 bases, with 14 bases between the two germline ends. This CDR3 is 16 amino acids long. In nucleotides, the CDR3 is TGTGCCAGCAGCCTGAGCGGATCTTACTCTGGAAACACCATATATTTT. Protein product: CASSLSGSYSGNTIYF.

The chain couples TRBV7-8 to TRBJ1-5; D perhaps matches TRBD1 (5 bases). Germline V CDR1 and CDR2: SGHVS, FQNEAQ. The V end was cut by 0 bases, the J end by 7 bases, with 10 bases between. The CDR3 length is 14 residues. CDR3 sequence: CASSLAQGGQPQHF. In DNA, the CDR3 is TGTGCCAGCAGCTTAGCCCAGGGCGGACAGCCCCAGCATTTT.

The chain employs TRBV19 and TRBJ2-7, with TRBD1 matching over 7 bases. The V segment lost 6 bases and the J segment 5 bases; nucleotides outside the gene matches: 16. The CDR3 covers 16 residues. CDR1 is LNHDA, CDR2 SQIVND, per germline (reference sequence). For the CDR3, the DNA is TGTGCCAGTAGCCTTAGGACAGGCTATTACCCCAACGAGCAGTACTTC. It translates to CASSLRTGYYPNEQYF.

The V and J genes are TRBV18 and TRBJ2-3; no firm D call. This CDR3 is 13 amino acids long. V was pared by 4 bases and J by 7 bases, with 12 bases between. Germline CDR1 and CDR2: KGHSH and LQKENI. CDR3 bases: TGTGCCAGCTCACTAGAGACGGCATATACGCAGTATTTT. It specifies CASSLETAYTQYF.

This clone was counted a few times. The gene calls are TRBV29-1 and TRBJ1-4, with TRBD1 matching over 7 bases. The V and J ends lost 7 bases and 4 bases, in that order; junction bases with no gene match: 3. Germline-derived CDR1 and CDR2 are SQVTM and ANQGSEA. The CDR3 has 12 amino acids. The chain's CDR3 is CSGRDSNEKLFF. The CDR3 nucleotides read TGCAGCGGCCGGGACAGTAATGAAAAACTGTTTTTT.

The chain carries TRBV18 and TRBJ2-2; 11 bases agree with TRBD2. CDR1 KGHSH and CDR2 LQKENI come from the germline V gene. The CDR3 is made up of 16 amino acids. The J segment lost 1 base and the V segment lost 3 bases, leaving 1 base of the junction unmatched. The CDR3 sequence is CASSPLAGGNTGELFF. CDR3 nucleotide sequence: TGTGCCAGCTCACCCCTAGCGGGGGGGAACACCGGGGAGCTGTTTTTT.

This clone appeared a single time. CDR3 in amino acids: CASSRRTVSPLHF. CDR3 nucleotides: TGTGCCAGCAGCAGAAGGACAGTGTCACCCCTCCACTTT. The chain combines TRBV7-3 with TRBJ1-6; the D gene is possibly TRBD1 (6 bases). Germline assignment: CDR1 SGHTA and CDR2 FQGTGA. V lost 5 bases and J lost 10, with 12 bases in between. The length of the CDR3 is 13 residues.

The chain links TRBV6-1 to TRBJ2-7; unclear D gene. The length of the CDR3 is 14 residues. V was pared by 2 bases and J by 2 bases, with 10 bases between. Per the germline V gene, CDR1 is MNHNS and CDR2 is SASEGT. CDR3 coding DNA: TGTGCCAGCAGTGAACCATGGGCGGCCTACGAGCAGTACTTC. It yields the protein CASSEPWAAYEQYF.

This chain uses TRBV7-2 with TRBJ2-3; D is ambiguous. Trimming took off 0 bases at V and 4 bases at J, with 5 bases between the two ends. This CDR3 has 13 residues. The germline CDR1 and CDR2 sequences are SGHTA and FQGNSA. CDR3 nucleotide sequence: TGTGCCAGCAGCTTAGCCCCCTCAGATACGCAGTATTTT. The encoded protein is CASSLAPSDTQYF.

This clone was found a few times. The chain couples TRBV7-9 to TRBJ1-2, with a possible D match to TRBD1 (5 bases). Germline assignment: CDR1 SEHNR and CDR2 FQNEAQ (reference sequence). V lost 3 bases, J lost 4 bases, and 12 bases lay in between. CDR3 length: 14 amino acids. Here the CDR3 reads CASSFSAGFYGYTF. The CDR3 DNA reads TGTGCCAGCAGCTTTTCGGCAGGGTTCTATGGCTACACCTTC. Full variable domain (rest looked up from reference TRBV7-9 and TRBJ1-2): DTGVSQNPRHKITKRGQNVTFRCDPISEHNRLYWYRQTLGQGPEFLTYFQNEAQLEKSRLLSDRFSAERPKGSFSTLEIQRTEQGDSAMYLCASSFSAGFYGYTFGSGTRLTVV.

The chain uses TRBV2 and TRBJ2-1; 12 nucleotides agree with TRBD2. Germline CDR1 is SNHLY and CDR2 is FYNNEI. This CDR3 contains 15 residues. V shed 8 bases, J shed 5 bases, and the junction held 7 bases outside the gene matches. CDR3 protein: CASLKLAGGNNEQFF. DNA for the CDR3: TGTGCCAGCCTCAAACTAGCGGGGGGTAACAATGAGCAGTTCTTC. The full variable domain, its missing parts supplied by reference TRBV2 and TRBJ2-1, is EPEVTQTPSHQVTQMGQEVILRCVPISNHLYFYWYRQILGQKVEFLVSFYNNEISEKSEIFDDQFSVERPDGSNFTLKIRSTKLEDSAMYFCASLKLAGGNNEQFFGPGTRLTVL.

J is TRBJ2-2 and V is TRBV7-9; 7 bases are shared with TRBD2. After removal of 5 bases from V and 5 bases from J, the junction contained 20 bases not matched to a gene. Germline V gene data show CDR1 as SEHNR and CDR2 as FQNEAQ (reference sequence). This CDR3 has 19 amino acids. The CDR3 sequence: CASSLGGKTVSPGTGELFF. Written as DNA, the CDR3 is TGTGCCAGCAGCCTGGGGGGGAAGACAGTAAGTCCAGGAACCGGGGAGCTGTTTTTT.

The V and J genes are TRBV2 and TRBJ1-4; a weak D match, TRBD1 (5 bases). Germline values: CDR1 SNHLY, CDR2 FYNNEI. This CDR3 has 13 amino acids. V was clipped by 5 bases and J by 8 bases, with 12 bases between them. The CDR3 spells CASSTRQFEKLFF. CDR3 in DNA: TGTGCCAGCAGTACCCGACAGTTCGAAAAACTGTTTTTT.

The chain couples TRBV7-2 to TRBJ2-6, with a possible D match to TRBD1 (6 bases). This CDR3 contains 15 residues. Per germline, CDR1 SGHTA and CDR2 FQGNSA. The V gene lost 6 bases and the J gene lost 0 bases, with 9 bases spanning the gap. The CDR3: CASSRTASGANVLTF. The CDR3 bases are TGTGCCAGCAGTCGGACAGCCTCTGGGGCCAACGTCCTGACTTTC.

The chain uses TRBV30 and TRBJ1-6, with a weak D call TRBD1 (6 bases). This CDR3 has 15 residues. The V end was cut by 5 bases, the J end by 7 bases, with 18 bases between. Germline V lookup: CDR1 GTSNPN, CDR2 SVGIG (reference sequence). The DNA of the CDR3 is TGTGCCTGGGGGAGCGGACAGCGCACGAATTCACCCCTCCACTTT. It translates to CAWGSGQRTNSPLHF.

This chain connects TRBV10-3 to TRBJ2-7; D is possibly TRBD1 (6 bases). Trimming shortened V by 2 bases and J by 5 bases, and 16 bases separated the two germline ends. Germline-derived CDR1 and CDR2 are ENHRY and SYGVKD. This CDR3 is 15 amino acids long. The CDR3 sequence: CAISEEGQGTHEQYF. The CDR3 DNA reads as TGTGCCATCAGTGAGGAAGGGCAGGGGACCCACGAGCAGTACTTC.

This chain's CDR3 is CASRASLNSPLHF. For the CDR3, the DNA is TGTGCCAGCAGGGCCTCTCTAAATTCACCCCTCCACTTT. This rearrangement joins TRBV28 to TRBJ1-6; D unresolved. Germline values: CDR1 MDHEN, CDR2 SYDVKM. Trimming shortened V by 6 bases and J by 7 bases, and 10 bases separated the two germline ends. The CDR3 is made up of 13 amino acids.

The table lists this clone with a count of one. The chain has TRBV4-3 and TRBJ2-1, with D possibly TRBD2 on 5 matching bases. Per the germline V gene, CDR1 is LGHNA and CDR2 is YSLEER. The CDR3 runs 17 residues. V dropped 4 bases and J dropped 4 bases, with 20 bases sitting between them. CDR3 sequence reads: CASSRLPRGRTYNEQFF. The CDR3 bases are TGCGCCAGCAGCCGCCTTCCCCGGGGAAGGACTTACAATGAGCAGTTCTTC.

The V and J genes are TRBV19 and TRBJ2-2, with D tentatively TRBD1 (6 bases). Trimming took 10 bases from V and 4 from J, leaving 13 bases between them. The germline CDR1 and CDR2 sequences are LNHDA and SQIVND (reference sequence). The CDR3 has 13 residues. CDR3 DNA sequence: TGTGCCACCCCGACAGGCCGCACCGGGGAGCTGTTTTTT. Its protein is CATPTGRTGELFF.